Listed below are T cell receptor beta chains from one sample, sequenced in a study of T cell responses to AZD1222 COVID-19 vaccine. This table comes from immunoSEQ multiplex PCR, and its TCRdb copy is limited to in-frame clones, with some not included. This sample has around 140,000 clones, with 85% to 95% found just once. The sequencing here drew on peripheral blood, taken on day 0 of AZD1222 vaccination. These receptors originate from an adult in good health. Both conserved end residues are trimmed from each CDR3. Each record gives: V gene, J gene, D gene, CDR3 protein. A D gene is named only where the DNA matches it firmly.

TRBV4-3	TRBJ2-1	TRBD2	ASSQARTSGGGNEQF
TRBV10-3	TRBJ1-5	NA	AISETDRDQPQH
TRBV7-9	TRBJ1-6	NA	ASSLSSGRDNSPLH
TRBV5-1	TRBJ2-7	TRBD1	ASSLQGGKYEQY
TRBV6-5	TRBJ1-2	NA	ASTRDNYGYT
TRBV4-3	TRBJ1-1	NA	ASSQDPTGPLNTEAF
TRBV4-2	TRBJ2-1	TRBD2	ASSQVGRTSGGRSEQF
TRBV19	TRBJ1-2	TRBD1	ASSMGTGLIYGYT
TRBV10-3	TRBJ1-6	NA	AHHRDYNSPLH
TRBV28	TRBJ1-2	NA	ASSLQLYGYT
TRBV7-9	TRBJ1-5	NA	ASSYGGRDQPQH
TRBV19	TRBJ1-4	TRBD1	ASSTPLIDREPEKLF
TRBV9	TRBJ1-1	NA	ASSAGSFTQQAF
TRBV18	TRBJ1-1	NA	ASSPRSGETGTEAF
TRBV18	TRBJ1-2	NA	ASSPQGRSLVGYGYT
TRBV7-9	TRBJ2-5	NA	AGRQPQETQY
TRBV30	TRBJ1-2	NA	AWSVLGGRVGYT
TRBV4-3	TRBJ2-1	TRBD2	ASSQAPGREIGNEQF